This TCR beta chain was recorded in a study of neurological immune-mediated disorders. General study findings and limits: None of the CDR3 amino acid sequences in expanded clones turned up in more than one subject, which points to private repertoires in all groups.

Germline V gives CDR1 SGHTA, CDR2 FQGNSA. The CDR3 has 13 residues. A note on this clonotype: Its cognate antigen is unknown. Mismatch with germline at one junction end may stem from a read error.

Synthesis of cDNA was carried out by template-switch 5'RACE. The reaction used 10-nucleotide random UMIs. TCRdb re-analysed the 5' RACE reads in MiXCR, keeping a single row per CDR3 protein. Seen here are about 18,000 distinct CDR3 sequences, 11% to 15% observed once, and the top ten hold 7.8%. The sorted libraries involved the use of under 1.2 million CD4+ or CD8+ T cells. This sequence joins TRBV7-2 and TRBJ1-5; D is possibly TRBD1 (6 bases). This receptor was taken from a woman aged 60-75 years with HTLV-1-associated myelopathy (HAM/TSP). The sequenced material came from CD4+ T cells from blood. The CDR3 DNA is TGTTCCAGCAGCATGGGGGCCGATCAGCCCCAGCATTTT. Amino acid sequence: CSSSMGADQPQHF.